The source of this T cell receptor (beta chain) is a study of blood T cell repertoires in COVID-19. Study overall: Material from acute and convalescent COVID-19 was sourced from the United States, Italy and Spain. The analysed material was cDNA or gDNA that came from T cells, B-cell-depleted T cells, or PBMCs.

The germline V gene has CDR1 MGHDK and CDR2 SYGVNS. CDR3 size: 15 residues. With V trimmed by 6 bases and J by 5 bases, 10 bases remained unmatched. In the authors' methods: Amplifying reference gene primers gave estimates of nucleated cell counts. Assay: immunoSEQ multiplex PCR; the TCRdb copy retains only in-frame clones and omits some. D and trimming come from the DNA, and the V and J calls and clone size come from that table. The data hold approximately 300,000 clones, with just under 85% observed a single time. The gene calls are TRBV25-1 and TRBJ2-5, with 9 bases that match TRBD1. This sequence originates from a woman in her 50s with active or convalescent COVID-19. Sequencing was performed on peripheral blood. The CDR3 loop is CASRSRDRVRETQYF. Here the CDR3 DNA reads TGTGCCAGCAGATCCCGGGACAGGGTACGGGAGACCCAGTACTTC.